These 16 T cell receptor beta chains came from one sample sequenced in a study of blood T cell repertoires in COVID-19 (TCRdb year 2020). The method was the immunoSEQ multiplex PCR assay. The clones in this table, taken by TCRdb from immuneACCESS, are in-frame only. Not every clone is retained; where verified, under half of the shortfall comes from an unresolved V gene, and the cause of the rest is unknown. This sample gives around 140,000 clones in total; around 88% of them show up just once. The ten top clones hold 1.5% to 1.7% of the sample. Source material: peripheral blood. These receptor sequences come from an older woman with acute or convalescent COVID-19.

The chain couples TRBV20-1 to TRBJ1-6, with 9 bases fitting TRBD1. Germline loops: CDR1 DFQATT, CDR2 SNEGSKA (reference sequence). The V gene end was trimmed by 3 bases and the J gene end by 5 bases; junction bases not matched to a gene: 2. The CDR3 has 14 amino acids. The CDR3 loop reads CSASRTGDNSPLHF. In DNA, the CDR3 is TGCAGTGCTAGTAGGACAGGGGATAATTCACCCCTCCACTTT.

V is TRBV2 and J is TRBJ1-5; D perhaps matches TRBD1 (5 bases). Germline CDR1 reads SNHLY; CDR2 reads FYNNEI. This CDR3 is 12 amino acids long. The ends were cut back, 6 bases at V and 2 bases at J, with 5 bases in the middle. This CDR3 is CASSRGNQPQHF. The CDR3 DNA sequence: TGTGCCAGCAGCAGGGGCAATCAGCCCCAGCATTTT.

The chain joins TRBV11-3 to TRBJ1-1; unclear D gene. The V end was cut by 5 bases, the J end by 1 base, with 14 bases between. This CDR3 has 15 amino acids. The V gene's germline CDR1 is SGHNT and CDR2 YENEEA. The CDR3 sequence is CASSARDKGNTEAFF. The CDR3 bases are TGTGCCAGCAGCGCCCGGGATAAGGGGAACACTGAAGCTTTCTTT.

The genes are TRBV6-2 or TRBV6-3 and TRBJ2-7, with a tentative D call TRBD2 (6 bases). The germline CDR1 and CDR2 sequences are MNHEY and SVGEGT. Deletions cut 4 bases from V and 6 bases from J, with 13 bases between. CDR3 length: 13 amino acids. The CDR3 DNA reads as TGTGCCAGCAGTTTTACTAGCAATGGCGAGCAGTACTTC. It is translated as CASSFTSNGEQYF.

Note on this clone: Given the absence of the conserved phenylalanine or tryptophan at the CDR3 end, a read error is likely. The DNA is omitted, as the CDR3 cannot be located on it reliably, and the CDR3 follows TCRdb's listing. CDR3 residues: CASRGGGL. The chain couples TRBV2 to TRBJ1-6. Germline V lookup: CDR1 SNHLY, CDR2 FYNNEI. The CDR3 region is 8 residues in length, termini included.

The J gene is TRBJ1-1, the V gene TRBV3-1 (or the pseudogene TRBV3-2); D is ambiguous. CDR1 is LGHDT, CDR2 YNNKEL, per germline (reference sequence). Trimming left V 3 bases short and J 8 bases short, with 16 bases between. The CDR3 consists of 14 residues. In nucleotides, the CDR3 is TGTGCCAGCAGCCACGAGTGCCTCCTTTCCGAAGCTTTCTTT. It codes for CASSHECLLSEAFF.

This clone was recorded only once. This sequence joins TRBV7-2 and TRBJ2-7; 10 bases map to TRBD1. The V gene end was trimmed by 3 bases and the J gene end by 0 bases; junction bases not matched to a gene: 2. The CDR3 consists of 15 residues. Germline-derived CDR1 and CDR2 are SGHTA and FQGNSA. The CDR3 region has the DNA TGTGCCAGCAGCTTGGGACAGGGGAGCTCCTACGAGCAGTACTTC. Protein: CASSLGQGSSYEQYF.

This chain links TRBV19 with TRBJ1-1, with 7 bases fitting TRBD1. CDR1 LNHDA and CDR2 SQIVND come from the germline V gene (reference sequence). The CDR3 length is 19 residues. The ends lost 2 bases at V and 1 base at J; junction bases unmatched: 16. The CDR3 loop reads CASSIIRYYDDRENTEAFF. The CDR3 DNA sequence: TGTGCCAGTAGTATAATCCGCTACTATGACGACAGGGAGAACACTGAAGCTTTCTTT.

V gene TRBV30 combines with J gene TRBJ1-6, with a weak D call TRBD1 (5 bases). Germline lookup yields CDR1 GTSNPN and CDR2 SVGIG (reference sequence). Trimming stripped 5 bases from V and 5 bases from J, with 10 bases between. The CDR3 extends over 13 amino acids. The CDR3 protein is CAWGATNNSPLHF. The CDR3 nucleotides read TGTGCCTGGGGGGCGACGAATAATTCACCCCTCCACTTT.

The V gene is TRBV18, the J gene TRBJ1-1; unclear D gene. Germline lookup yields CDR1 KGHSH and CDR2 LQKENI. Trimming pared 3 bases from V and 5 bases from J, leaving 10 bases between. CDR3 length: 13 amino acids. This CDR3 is CASSPQVQTEAFF. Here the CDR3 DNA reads TGTGCCAGCTCACCCCAGGTCCAGACTGAAGCTTTCTTT.

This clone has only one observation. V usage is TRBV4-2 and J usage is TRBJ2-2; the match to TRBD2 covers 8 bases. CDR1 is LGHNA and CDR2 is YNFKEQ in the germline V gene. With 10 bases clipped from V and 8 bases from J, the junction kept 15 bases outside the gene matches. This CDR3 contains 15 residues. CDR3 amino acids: CATRPFGGAAGELFF. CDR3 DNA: TGTGCCACCCGCCCCTTCGGGGGGGCCGCAGGGGAGCTGTTTTTT.

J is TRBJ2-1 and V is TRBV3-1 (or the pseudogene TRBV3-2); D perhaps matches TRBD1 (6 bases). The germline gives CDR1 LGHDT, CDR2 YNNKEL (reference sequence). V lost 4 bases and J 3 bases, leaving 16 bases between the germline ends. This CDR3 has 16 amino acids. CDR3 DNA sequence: TGTGCCAGCAGCCCACGGGACACCGTAGGCTACAATGAGCAGTTCTTC. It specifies CASSPRDTVGYNEQFF.

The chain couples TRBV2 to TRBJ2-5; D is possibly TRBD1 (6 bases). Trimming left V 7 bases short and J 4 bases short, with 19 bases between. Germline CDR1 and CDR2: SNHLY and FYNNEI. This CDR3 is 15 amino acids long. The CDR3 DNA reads TGTGCCAGCAAGGTCAGGGGCCTCCCCTCAGAGACCCAGTACTTC. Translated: CASKVRGLPSETQYF.

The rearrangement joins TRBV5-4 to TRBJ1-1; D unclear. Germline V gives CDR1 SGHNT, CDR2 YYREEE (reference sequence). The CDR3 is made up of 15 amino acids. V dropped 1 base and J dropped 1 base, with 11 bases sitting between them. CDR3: CASSLNPGQNTEAFF. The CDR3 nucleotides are TGTGCCAGCAGCTTGAATCCCGGTCAGAACACTGAAGCTTTCTTT.

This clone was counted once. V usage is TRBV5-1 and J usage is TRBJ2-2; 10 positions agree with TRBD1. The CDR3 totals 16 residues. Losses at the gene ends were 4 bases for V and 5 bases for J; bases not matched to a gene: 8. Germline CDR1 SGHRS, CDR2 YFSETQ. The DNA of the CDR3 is TGCGCCAGCAGCAACCGCCGGGACAGGGGAACCGGGGAGCTGTTTTTT. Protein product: CASSNRRDRGTGELFF.

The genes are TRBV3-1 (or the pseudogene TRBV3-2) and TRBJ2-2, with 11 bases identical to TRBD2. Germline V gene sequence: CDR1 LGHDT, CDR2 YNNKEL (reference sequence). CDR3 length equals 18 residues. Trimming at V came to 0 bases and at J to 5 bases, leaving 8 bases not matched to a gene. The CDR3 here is CASSQETSGERWTGELFF. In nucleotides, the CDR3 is TGTGCCAGCAGCCAAGAGACTAGCGGGGAGCGGTGGACCGGGGAGCTGTTTTTT.